Listed below are T cell receptor beta chains from one sample, sequenced in a study of blood T cell repertoires in COVID-19. Some clones are missing from TCRdb's copy, which holds only in-frame ones; the method was immunoSEQ multiplex PCR. The profile shows about 180,000 clones, roughly 84% of them singletons. The specimen was peripheral blood. The receptors originated from a man at least 80 years old with COVID-19, enrolled during active disease. Both conserved end residues are part of each CDR3. D genes are given only for firm matches. Clone size is stated in some rows and not others, as once, few, many or a class when expanded.

d_gene	v_gene	j_gene	abundance	CDR3aa	CDR3nt
NA	TRBV4-2	TRBJ1-1	NA	CASSQDSAGGTEAFF	TGTGCCAGCAGCCAAGATTCCGCGGGAGGAACTGAAGCTTTCTTT
NA	TRBV7-3	TRBJ2-2	NA	CASSLSGPRTGELFF	TGTGCCAGCAGCTTAAGCGGCCCGAGAACCGGGGAGCTGTTTTTT
TRBD1	TRBV13	TRBJ1-2	NA	CASSSGTDIYGYTF	TGTGCCAGCAGTTCCGGGACAGATATTTATGGCTACACCTTC
NA	TRBV3-1/TRBV3-2	TRBJ2-1	NA	CASSQGVQAENEQFF	TGTGCCAGCAGCCAAGGGGTCCAGGCAGAGAATGAGCAGTTCTTC
NA	TRBV19	TRBJ1-1	NA	CASSITAGDFMNTEAFF	TGTGCCAGTAGTATTACAGCCGGGGATTTCATGAACACTGAAGCTTTCTTT
TRBD2	TRBV9	TRBJ2-1	NA	CASSISSGGAYNEQFF	TGTGCCAGCAGCATCTCTAGCGGGGGGGCCTACAATGAGCAGTTCTTC
TRBD1	TRBV6-5	TRBJ1-5	NA	CASNSGQGIHQPQHF	TGTGCCAGCAATTCGGGACAGGGCATACATCAGCCCCAGCATTTT
NA	TRBV19	TRBJ1-2	NA	CAAYRGNYGYTF	TGTGCCGCTTATCGGGGTAACTATGGCTACACCTTC
NA	TRBV6-1	TRBJ1-5	NA	CASSEAGWGRQPQHF	TGTGCCAGCAGTGAAGCGGGGTGGGGGCGGCAGCCCCAGCATTTT
NA	TRBV3-1/TRBV3-2	TRBJ2-1	NA	CASSQGGGGRYGEQFF	TGTGCCAGCAGCCAAGGAGGGGGGGGGCGTTACGGTGAGCAGTTCTTC
NA	TRBV11-1	TRBJ2-3	NA	CASSRLPGGLTDTQYF	TGTGCCAGCAGCCGCCTCCCGGGGGGCCTAACAGATACGCAGTATTTT
NA	TRBV18	TRBJ2-7	NA	CASSPGAGSSYEQYF	TGTGCCAGCTCACCGGGGGCAGGGTCCTCCTACGAGCAGTACTTC
NA	TRBV19	TRBJ1-1	NA	CASSGFRGIGNTEAFF	TGTGCCAGTAGTGGGTTCCGGGGGATAGGGAACACTGAAGCTTTCTTT
NA	TRBV28	TRBJ2-5	NA	CASRGGGQETQYF	TGTGCCAGCAGGGGAGGTGGGCAAGAGACCCAGTACTTC
NA	TRBV7-9	TRBJ1-4	once	CASSLREIRFGEKLFF	TGTGCCAGCAGCCTGAGGGAGATCAGATTCGGTGAAAAACTGTTTTTT
TRBD2	TRBV7-3	TRBJ2-3	NA	CASSSSGGGAPTQYF	TGTGCCAGCAGCTCCTCTGGCGGGGGGGCACCAACGCAGTATTTT
TRBD1	TRBV5-1	TRBJ1-6	NA	CASSPRGQGLGSPLHF	TGCGCCAGCAGCCCCAGGGGACAGGGATTAGGCTCACCCCTCCACTTT
TRBD2	TRBV5-4	TRBJ2-1	many	CASSRVSGGSNEQFF	TGTGCCAGCAGCCGCGTTAGCGGGGGCTCCAATGAGCAGTTCTTC
NA	TRBV7-9	TRBJ2-3	NA	CASSFGGGTDTQYF	TGTGCCAGCAGCTTTGGTGGGGGGACAGATACGCAGTATTTT
NA	TRBV3-1/TRBV3-2	TRBJ1-1	NA	CASSQGRNTEAFF	TGTGCCAGCAGCCAAGGCAGGAACACTGAAGCTTTCTTT
TRBD1	TRBV29-1	TRBJ1-1	NA	CSVEYVWTGDTEAFF	TGCAGCGTTGAATATGTCTGGACAGGGGACACTGAAGCTTTCTTT
NA	TRBV5-1	TRBJ1-2	NA	CASSSSAGDYGYTF	TGCGCCAGCAGCTCCTCGGCCGGGGACTATGGCTACACCTTC
NA	TRBV7-8	TRBJ1-3	few	CASSPSEGGGNTIYF	TGTGCCAGCAGCCCCTCCGAGGGCGGTGGAAACACCATATATTTT
TRBD1	TRBV2	TRBJ1-6	NA	CAIGDRGNSPLHF	TGTGCCATCGGGGACAGGGGAAATTCACCCCTCCACTTT
TRBD1	TRBV7-2	TRBJ2-3	once	CASSLGKTGGPDTQYF	TGTGCCAGCAGCTTAGGCAAAACAGGGGGCCCAGATACGCAGTATTTT
NA	TRBV7-2	TRBJ1-1	NA	CASSSEPSGREAFF	TGTGCCAGCAGCTCCGAACCCAGCGGCCGTGAAGCTTTCTTT
NA	TRBV19	TRBJ1-2	once	CASSLTRANYGYTF	TGTGCCAGTAGTCTGACACGCGCTAACTATGGCTACACCTTC
TRBD1	TRBV28	TRBJ1-1	NA	CASSLMDRGIYTEAFF	TGTGCCAGCAGTTTAATGGACAGGGGGATTTACACTGAAGCTTTCTTT
NA	TRBV19	TRBJ1-4	NA	CASKVGTLNEKLFF	TGTGCCAGTAAAGTCGGGACACTTAATGAAAAACTGTTTTTT
NA	TRBV6-6	TRBJ1-5	NA	CASSPRGVGKYSNQPQHF	TGTGCCAGCAGTCCCCGGGGGGTTGGCAAATATAGCAATCAGCCCCAGCATTTT
NA	TRBV28	TRBJ2-5	NA	CASSLATVQETQYF	TGTGCCAGCAGTTTAGCTACAGTTCAAGAGACCCAGTACTTC
NA	TRBV5-1	TRBJ2-7	NA	CASSYTGTSEQYF	TGCGCCAGCAGCTATACTGGGACATCCGAGCAGTACTTC
NA	TRBV5-1	TRBJ2-3	NA	CASSPTFTDTQYF	TGCGCCAGCAGCCCCACTTTCACAGATACGCAGTATTTT
NA	TRBV7-2	TRBJ2-3	NA	CASSLRSSTDTQYF	TGTGCCAGCAGCTTAAGAAGCAGCACAGATACGCAGTATTTT
TRBD1	TRBV4-1	TRBJ2-1	NA	CASSRGQGANEQFF	TGCGCCAGCAGCCGAGGACAGGGGGCGAATGAGCAGTTCTTC
NA	TRBV7-2	TRBJ2-1	NA	CASSLVGGNEQFF	TGTGCCAGCAGCTTAGTAGGAGGGAATGAGCAGTTCTTC
TRBD1	TRBV4-1	TRBJ1-4	NA	CASSPPGTVFNNEKLFF	TGCGCCAGCAGCCCACCCGGGACAGTGTTTAATAATGAAAAACTGTTTTTT
NA	TRBV24-1	TRBJ2-3	NA	CATSDPQGTDTQYF	TGTGCCACCAGTGACCCACAGGGCACAGATACGCAGTATTTT
NA	TRBV6-2/TRBV6-3	TRBJ2-1	few	CASSYYREQFF	TGTGCCAGCAGTTACTATCGTGAGCAGTTCTTC
TRBD2	TRBV5-1	TRBJ2-3	NA	CASSYGGDTQYF	TGCGCCAGCAGCTACGGGGGGGATACGCAGTATTTT
TRBD2	TRBV7-7	TRBJ2-3	NA	CASSLASGGDTQYF	TGTGCCAGCAGCTTGGCTAGCGGGGGGGATACGCAGTATTTT
TRBD2	TRBV10-3	TRBJ2-2	NA	CAISASGAPNTGELFF	TGTGCCATCTCGGCTAGCGGGGCCCCGAACACCGGGGAGCTGTTTTTT
NA	TRBV27	TRBJ1-6	NA	CASSLNRSNAPLHF	TGTGCCAGCAGTTTAAACAGGTCCAATGCACCCCTCCACTTT
TRBD1	TRBV18	TRBJ1-1	few	CASSPTGGSDTEAFF	TGTGCCAGCTCACCGACAGGGGGGAGTGACACTGAAGCTTTCTTT
TRBD1	TRBV19	TRBJ1-1	NA	CASSPDRGLSEAFF	TGTGCCAGTAGTCCCGACAGGGGGTTAAGTGAAGCTTTCTTT
NA	TRBV7-9	TRBJ1-2	few	CASSLGLDGYTF	TGTGCCAGCAGCTTAGGGTTAGATGGCTACACCTTC
NA	TRBV7-2	TRBJ2-2	NA	CASSSYTGELFF	TGTGCCAGCAGCTCATACACCGGGGAGCTGTTTTTT
NA	TRBV2	TRBJ1-1	NA	CASSADTEAFF	TGTGCCAGCAGTGCCGACACTGAAGCTTTCTTT
NA	TRBV9	TRBJ1-2	NA	CASSPLANYGYTF	TGTGCCAGCAGCCCACTGGCTAACTATGGCTACACCTTC
NA	TRBV19	TRBJ1-2	once	CASNPGGYGYTF	TGTGCCAGTAACCCCGGCGGCTATGGCTACACCTTC
NA	TRBV6-5	TRBJ1-2	NA	CASSYSVRDYGYTF	TGTGCCAGCAGTTACTCGGTCAGGGACTATGGCTACACCTTC